This TCR beta chain was retrieved from a study of CD8+ T cells in alopecia areata. Study information: It was 6 to 18 months of tofacitinib, and then there were 6 months off drug. The study, taken as a whole, reports: TCR sharing was clearer in mice than between patients, perhaps partly owing to patient HLA diversity. Lesional scalp displayed greater clonality than normal scalp, most notably in alopecia totalis/universalis.

The CDR3 runs 14 residues. CDR1 SGHDT and CDR2 YYEEEE come from the germline V gene. Trimming removed 4 bases at V and 7 bases at J, with 15 bases between. Investigators isolated RNA and reverse transcribed it into cDNA to act as the sequencing template. Sequencing used immunoSEQ multiplex PCR; TCRdb keeps in-frame clones, though not all of them. The sample yields about 200,000 clones, 50% to 60% seen once. Concerning this clone itself: Its specificity is unknown.

Specified treatment: oral pan-JAK inhibitor, 5-10 mg twice daily. It was from alopecia areata patients that lesional scalp punch biopsies and peripheral blood were collected. The specimen comprised CD4+ T cells sorted from blood, sampled at week 4, from a patient treated with tofacitinib. The TCR comes from a human donor with alopecia areata. V is TRBV5-6 and J is TRBJ2-1; D possibly corresponds to TRBD1 (5 bases). The CDR3 DNA reads as TGTGCCAGCAGCCGTACCCCAGGGTCTAATGAGCAGTTCTTC. Translating it yields CASSRTPGSNEQFF.